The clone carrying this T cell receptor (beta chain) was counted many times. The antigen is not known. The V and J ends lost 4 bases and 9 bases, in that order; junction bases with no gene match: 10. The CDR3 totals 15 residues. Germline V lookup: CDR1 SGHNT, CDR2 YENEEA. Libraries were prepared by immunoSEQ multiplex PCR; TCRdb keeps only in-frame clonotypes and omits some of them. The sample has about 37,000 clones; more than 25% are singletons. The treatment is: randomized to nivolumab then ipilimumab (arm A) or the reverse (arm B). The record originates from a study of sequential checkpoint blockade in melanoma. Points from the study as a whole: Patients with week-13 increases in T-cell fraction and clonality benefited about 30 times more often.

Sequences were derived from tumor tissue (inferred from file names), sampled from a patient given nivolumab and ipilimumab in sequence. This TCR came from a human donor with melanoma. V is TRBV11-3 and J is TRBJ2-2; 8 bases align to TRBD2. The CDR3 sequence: CASSYRTSTVRELFF. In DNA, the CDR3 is TGTGCCAGCAGCTACAGGACTAGCACTGTCCGGGAGCTGTTTTTT. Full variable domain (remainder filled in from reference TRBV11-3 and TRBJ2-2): EAGVVQSPRYKIIEKKQPVAFWCNPISGHNTLYWYLQNLGQGPELLIRYENEEAVDDSQLPKDRFSAERLKGVDSTLKIQPAELGDSAVYLCASSYRTSTVRELFFGEGSRLTVL.